These 14 T cell receptor beta chains share one sample of origin, sequenced in a study of CD8+ T cells in alopecia areata (dated by TCRdb to the late 2010s). Library creation used the immunoSEQ multiplex PCR assay. RNA was extracted from all samples and reverse transcribed into cDNA as template for TCR sequencing. Sourced from immuneACCESS, this table was stored by TCRdb with only in-frame sequences that have V and J called. A share of the clones is absent; for the studies checked, an unresolved V gene accounts for under half, and the remainder has no known explanation. The table notes more than 250,000 clones here, none of them singletons. 1.2% of the sample is held by the ten biggest clonotypes. Cells from mouse cutaneous lymph nodes were pooled, stained for CD4, CD8alpha, NKG2D, NKG2ACE and other markers, and then sorted on a BD Influx. The source material was CD4+ T cells sorted from a lymph node. The receptors come from a C3H/HeJ mouse with alopecia areata. The strain's MHC haplotype is H2-k.

Only a few counts were recorded for this clone. Gene and germline names: mouse. The read falls 3 residues short of the CDR3 end, and the missing part is taken from the germline J gene. V and J are TRBV1 and TRBJ1-6, with a weak D call TRBD1 (6 bases). TRBJ1-6 is treated as an ORF (open reading frame) with a function not yet certain. The germline V and J ends were trimmed by 0 bases and 10 bases, with 10 bases remaining between them. CDR1 is NSQYPW and CDR2 is LRSPGD in the germline V gene (reference sequence). This CDR3 region has 14 residues. The CDR3 bases that were read are TGCACCTGCAGTGCAGAACAGGGTTGGTCGCCC. Residues: CTCSAEQGWSP. The entire CDR3 protein is CTCSAEQGWSPLYF.

To note about this clone: Mouse germline and gene names are used. The read ends 4 residues early relative to the CDR3; the germline J gene fills the gap. V is TRBV5 and J is TRBJ2-3, with no clear D. This CDR3 contains 15 residues. V lost 0 bases and J lost 0, with 7 bases in between. CDR1 and CDR2 (germline): LGHNA, YNLKQL (reference sequence). The CDR3 protein is CASSQDADSAETLYF. CDR3 DNA, as far as it was read: TGTGCCAGCAGCCAAGATGCAGATAGTGCAGAA.

This clone was seen more than once but under ten times. Each gene name is a mouse one. The read halts 4 residues ahead of the CDR3 end, with the missing end drawn from the germline J gene. Different DNA sequences within this sample yield the same CDR3. The chain couples TRBV19 to TRBJ2-7, with 7 bases fitting TRBD2. Germline values: CDR1 FNHDT, CDR2 SITEND (reference sequence). The length of the CDR3 is 15 residues. V gave up 2 bases and J gave up 0 bases; unmatched junction bases: 5. The CDR3 bases that were read are TGTGCCAGCAGTATCCGGGGGGGGAGCTCCTAT. Its translation is CASSIRGGSSY. The CDR3 as a whole reads CASSIRGGSSYEQYF.

There are a few counts of this clone. Mouse gene names apply. From the germline J gene comes the end of the CDR3, since the read stops 4 residues before it. The rearrangement links TRBV31 to TRBJ2-3, with TRBD2 matching over 10 bases. With V trimmed by 1 base and J by 2 bases, 3 bases remained unmatched. The CDR3 consists of 15 residues. Germline lookup yields CDR1 GKSSPN and CDR2 SITVG. The CDR3: CAWSPGTGVAETLYF. CDR3 bases read: TGTGCCTGGAGTCCCGGGACTGGGGTTGCAGAA.

This clone occurred a few times. Genes and germline are mouse. The part of the CDR3 DNA that was read is TGTGCCAGCAGTGACTCCGACAGGGTTGGTGCAGAA. Translating gives CASSDSDRVGAE. The whole CDR3 region reads CASSDSDRVGAETLYF. The rearrangement uses TRBV13-1 and TRBJ2-3, with 7 bases fitting TRBD1. The DNA ends 4 residues before the CDR3 does, and the rest of the CDR3 is filled in from the germline J gene. Trimming took 2 bases from V and 1 from J; bases not matched to a gene: 7. Germline loops: CDR1 NSHNY, CDR2 SYGAGN. The CDR3 sequence is 16 residues long.

This clone was seen a handful of times. All gene names here are mouse names. Coverage ceases 4 residues before the CDR3 finishes, and the germline J gene fills in the end. The chain has TRBV4 and TRBJ2-2; 11 nucleotides align to TRBD2. V shed 4 bases, J shed 2 bases, and the junction held 3 bases outside the gene matches. This CDR3 comprises 16 residues. The V gene's germline CDR1 is LGHDT and CDR2 YNNKQL (reference sequence). CDR3 sequence: CASSSRDWGNTGQLYF. The sequenced CDR3 bases are TGTGCCAGCAGCTCCCGGGACTGGGGGAACACCGGG.

This clone has more than one count but fewer than ten. Gene and germline names: mouse. Read sequence stops 3 residues before the CDR3 end, and the germline J gene provides the missing end. V and J are TRBV1 and TRBJ1-6, with 8 bases matching TRBD1. TRBJ1-6 is recorded as an ORF, its role being uncertain. The CDR3 is 15 amino acids. V lost 4 bases, J lost 6 bases, and 5 bases stayed unmatched. Germline V gene sequence: CDR1 NSQYPW, CDR2 LRSPGD (reference sequence). The sequenced part of the CDR3 DNA is TGCACCTGCAGTGGGAGACAGGGGCCTAATTCGCCC. This gives the protein CTCSGRQGPNSP. In full, the CDR3 is CTCSGRQGPNSPLYF.

This clone has more than one count but fewer than ten. The listed genes are named as in mouse. The CDR3 end falls 4 residues outside the read, so it is completed with the germline J gene. Distinct nucleotide sequences in the sample also encode this CDR3. This sequence joins TRBV1 and TRBJ2-5; 7 bases are a match to TRBD1. The length of the CDR3 is 14 residues. Germline CDR1 reads NSQYPW; CDR2 reads LRSPGD (reference sequence). J was trimmed by 3 bases and V by 3 bases; bases with no gene match: 3. The part of the CDR3 DNA that was read is TGCACCTGCAGTGCGCCGGGACAGCAAGAC. Amino acids: CTCSAPGQQD. The full CDR3 reads CTCSAPGQQDTQYF.

There are a few counts of this clone. The genes are named according to mouse. Read sequence stops 4 residues before the CDR3 end, and the germline J gene provides the missing end. The rearrangement joins TRBV13-1 to TRBJ2-3; D may be TRBD2 (7 bases). The CDR3 contains 15 residues. Germline V gene sequence: CDR1 NSHNY, CDR2 SYGAGN. The V end lost 4 bases, the J end lost 1 base, and 13 bases lay between the germline ends. Incomplete CDR3 DNA: TGTGCCAGCAGTCTGGGGGCGGTGGGTGCAGAA. Translated: CASSLGAVGAE. The CDR3 in full is CASSLGAVGAETLYF.

The sample holds a few counts of this clone. Germline and genes: mouse. Sequencing ends 4 residues short of the CDR3 end; the germline J gene provides the rest. The same CDR3 also results from other DNA sequences found in this sample. The chain couples TRBV13-1 to TRBJ1-1, with D perhaps matching TRBD1 (5 bases). V gave up 0 bases and J gave up 1 base, with 7 bases separating them. The CDR3 is made up of 14 amino acids. Germline loops: CDR1 NSHNY, CDR2 SYGAGN. CDR3: CASSDAGGNTEVFF. The sequenced part of the CDR3 DNA is TGTGCCAGCAGTGATGCGGGGGGGAACACA.

Remarks on this clone: Germline and genes here are mouse. Read data end 3 residues before the CDR3 end; the end is taken from the germline J gene. This chain uses TRBV5 with TRBJ1-6, with 7 bases lining up with TRBD1. TRBJ1-6 is placed among ORFs of uncertain function. Germline V gene lookup returns CDR1 LGHNA and CDR2 YNLKQL (reference sequence). V was clipped by 4 bases and J by 4 bases; unmatched bases: 7. The CDR3 sequence is 16 residues long. CDR3 sequence: CASSPQTGFYNSPLYF. CDR3 DNA (partial): TGTGCCAGCAGCCCCCAGACAGGGTTTTATAATTCGCCC.

Comments on this clone: Gene names and germline refer to mouse. The CDR3 end falls 4 residues outside the read, so it is completed with the germline J gene. The chain combines TRBV13-1 with TRBJ1-1; D is unclear. Germline CDR1 NSHNY, CDR2 SYGAGN. The CDR3 length is 11 residues. The part of the CDR3 DNA that was read is TGTGCCAGCAGTGAACAAACA. This sequence encodes CASSEQT. The full CDR3 protein reads CASSEQTEVFF.

Points on this clone: Gene names are the mouse ones. Read coverage stops 4 residues before the CDR3 terminus; the germline J gene supplies the remainder. V usage is TRBV13-1 and J usage is TRBJ1-2; a weak D match, TRBD1 (6 bases). Trimming removed 5 bases from V and 4 bases from J, with 12 bases in between. Germline-derived CDR1 and CDR2 are NSHNY and SYGAGN. The CDR3 loop spans 13 amino acids. The DNA read from the CDR3 is TGTGCCAGCAGCCCCAGGGGAGGCTCC. This translates into CASSPRGGS. The entire CDR3 protein is CASSPRGGSDYTF.

This clone appeared a few times. Each gene name is a mouse one. From the germline J gene comes the end of the CDR3, since the read stops 4 residues before it. J is TRBJ2-7 and V is TRBV17, with 7 bases matching TRBD1. This CDR3 has 15 residues. Germline V gene lookup returns CDR1 MNHDT and CDR2 YYDKIL. V shed 3 bases, J shed 0 bases, and the junction held 5 bases outside the gene matches. The chain's CDR3 is CASSRERQGSYEQYF. CDR3 DNA, as far as it was read: TGTGCTAGCAGTAGGGAGAGACAGGGCTCCTAT.